Listed below are T cell receptor beta chains from one sample, sequenced in a study of CD8+CD57+ T cells in acquired aplastic anemia. TCRdb re-derived calls from the reads in MiXCR, one entry per CDR3 protein. Of about 48,000 distinct CDR3 sequences in the sample, around 72% were seen once. Sequencing was done on a sample of sorted CD4+, CD8+, or CD8+CD57+ T cells (not recorded which) from PBMCs. The receptors were gathered from a human donor in good health, serving as a control. Each CDR3 is given with its conserved first and last residue. A D gene is named only where the DNA matches it firmly. Clone sizes are given selectively: once, few, many, or a class where the clone is expanded.

abundance	v_gene	d_gene	j_gene	CDR3nt	CDR3aa
-	TRBV10-2	-	TRBJ1-2	TGCGCCAGCACTAGAGACAGAGATAACTATGGCTACACCTTC	CASTRDRDNYGYTF
medium-sized	TRBV24-1	-	TRBJ1-5	TGTGCCACCAGTGATGCCCCGGGGCAGCCCCAGCATTTT	CATSDAPGQPQHF
many	TRBV6-5	-	TRBJ2-1	TGTGCCAGCAGTTCTGGGACAACTTCCTACAATGAGCAGTTCTTC	CASSSGTTSYNEQFF
-	TRBV28	TRBD1	TRBJ2-7	TGTGCCAGCAGTTCCAATCGACAGGGAGTGGGGGCGAGCTCCTACGAGCAGTACTTC	CASSSNRQGVGASSYEQYF
-	TRBV9	-	TRBJ2-3	TGTGCCAGCAGCGAGGGGGACTTGGCAGATACGCAGTATTTT	CASSEGDLADTQYF
-	TRBV2	-	TRBJ2-2	TGTGCCAGCAGTGAAACAGGGGAGCTGTTTTTT	CASSETGELFF
-	TRBV4-3	-	TRBJ1-3	TGCGCCAGCAGCCACCCCCAAGGGGTAGTTGGAAACACCATATATTTT	CASSHPQGVVGNTIYF
many	TRBV6-5	-	TRBJ2-1	TGTGCCAGCAGTTACTCTGGAGCGTACAGCTCCTACAATGAGCAGTTCTTC	CASSYSGAYSSYNEQFF
-	TRBV11-1	-	TRBJ2-7	TGTGCCAGCAGGGCAGGGTCGGTGAGTGAGCAGTACTTC	CASRAGSVSEQYF
once	TRBV5-5	-	TRBJ2-2	TGTGCCAGCAGCTTGGCGGCAAGGGCGGGCGGGGAGCTGTTTTTT	CASSLAARAGGELFF
few	TRBV7-9	-	TRBJ1-1	TGTGCCAGCAGCGGGCTGACAGCGAACACTGAAGCTTTCTTT	CASSGLTANTEAFF
-	TRBV2	-	TRBJ2-7	TGTGCCAGCAGTGATGTTACGCGCGACTACGAGCAGTACTTC	CASSDVTRDYEQYF
-	TRBV10-3	TRBD1	TRBJ2-1	TGTGCCGTCAGTGATTCGGGTGGGACAGGCTACAATGAGCAGTTCTTC	CAVSDSGGTGYNEQFF
-	TRBV20-1	-	TRBJ1-5	TGCAGTGCTAGGGTAGGAGGCGATCAGCCCCAGCATTTT	CSARVGGDQPQHF
-	TRBV20-1	TRBD1	TRBJ2-7	TGCAGTGCTAGTGACAGGACAGGGATATCCTACGAGCAGTACTTC	CSASDRTGISYEQYF
-	TRBV2	TRBD2	TRBJ2-7	TGTGCCAGCACCTCCGGGACTAGTGGAGTCAACGAGCAGTACTTC	CASTSGTSGVNEQYF
-	TRBV19	TRBD1	TRBJ2-3	TGTGCCAGTAGCGGGACAGCTAGCACAGATACGCAGTATTTT	CASSGTASTDTQYF
-	TRBV7-6	-	TRBJ1-6	TGTGCCAGCAGCTTGGCCCCCAGGGGAGATTCGCCCCTCCACTTT	CASSLAPRGDSPLHF
-	TRBV2	TRBD1	TRBJ1-1	TGTGCCACCACTACAGGGGTCACTGAAGCTTTCTTT	CATTTGVTEAFF
-	TRBV13	-	TRBJ1-2	TGTGCCAGCAGCGTGTTTCAGGGAAGTGGCTACACCTTC	CASSVFQGSGYTF
-	TRBV20-1	-	TRBJ2-3	TGCAGTGCCCCTGGTACCTGGAACACAGATACGCAGTATTTT	CSAPGTWNTDTQYF
many	TRBV3-1	-	TRBJ2-2	TGTGCCAGCAGCCCGGAGAACACCGGGGAGCTGTTTTTT	CASSPENTGELFF
-	TRBV2	-	TRBJ1-2	TGTGCCAGCAGTGACGGGGGGATAGCTTATGGCTACACCTTC	CASSDGGIAYGYTF
-	TRBV24-1	TRBD2	TRBJ2-1	TGTGCCACCAGTGATGTAGCGGGGGCCCCTAGGAATGAGCAGTTCTTC	CATSDVAGAPRNEQFF
-	TRBV15	TRBD1	TRBJ2-2	TGTGCCACCAGCAGAGATGGGGACAGGGGTAACACCGGGGAGCTGTTTTTT	CATSRDGDRGNTGELFF
once	TRBV6-1	TRBD2	TRBJ2-5	TGTGCCAGCAGTGGGACTAGCGGCACAGAGACCCAGTACTTC	CASSGTSGTETQYF
-	TRBV5-1	-	TRBJ2-7	TGCGCCAGCAGCTCCCGTGACACGTACGAGCAGTACTTC	CASSSRDTYEQYF
medium-sized	TRBV19	-	TRBJ1-5	TGTGCCAGTAGTCCGGCTGACATTGTCTCACGGCAGCCCCAGCATTTT	CASSPADIVSRQPQHF
-	TRBV2	-	TRBJ2-7	TGTGCCACCCAAGAGGACGGAGGGACCTACGAGCAGTACTTC	CATQEDGGTYEQYF
-	TRBV11-2	-	TRBJ2-1	TGTGCCAGCAGCTTAGGGGCTAGTGCATACAATGAGCAGTTCTTC	CASSLGASAYNEQFF
once	TRBV19	-	TRBJ2-3	TGTGCCAGTAGTATAATGGCCCATATTACTAGCACAGATACGCAGTATTTT	CASSIMAHITSTDTQYF
many	TRBV30	TRBD2	TRBJ2-7	TGTGCCTGGAGTACGGGACTAGTCTACGAGCAGTACTTC	CAWSTGLVYEQYF
-	TRBV29-1	-	TRBJ1-1	TGCAGCGTTGGAAATCCGGCCCACCCTCAGGGAAAGGACACTGAAGCTTTCTTT	CSVGNPAHPQGKDTEAFF
-	TRBV13	-	TRBJ1-4	TGTGCCAGCAGAGTACAGGGTTCTAATGAAAAACTGTTTTTT	CASRVQGSNEKLFF
-	TRBV5-6	-	TRBJ2-7	TGTGCCAGCAGCTTGAGGGCAGCTTTCTACGAGCAGTACTTC	CASSLRAAFYEQYF
-	TRBV9	-	TRBJ2-3	TGTGCCAGCAGCGGCGTGGGTTATACGCAGTATTTT	CASSGVGYTQYF
-	TRBV24-1	-	TRBJ1-6	TGTGCCACCAGGGGGGACCCTAATTCACCCCTCCACTTT	CATRGDPNSPLHF
few	TRBV20-1	-	TRBJ1-5	TGCAGTGCTAGCGACACAGGGCGGCAGGGTATGCAGCCCCAGCATTTT	CSASDTGRQGMQPQHF
-	TRBV2	-	TRBJ1-2	TGTGCCAGCAGTGAAATGTCTGGCTACACCTTC	CASSEMSGYTF
many	TRBV12-3/TRBV12-4	-	TRBJ1-5	TGTGCCAGCACTTTCGGACAAATAAGGGAGCCCCAGCATTTT	CASTFGQIREPQHF